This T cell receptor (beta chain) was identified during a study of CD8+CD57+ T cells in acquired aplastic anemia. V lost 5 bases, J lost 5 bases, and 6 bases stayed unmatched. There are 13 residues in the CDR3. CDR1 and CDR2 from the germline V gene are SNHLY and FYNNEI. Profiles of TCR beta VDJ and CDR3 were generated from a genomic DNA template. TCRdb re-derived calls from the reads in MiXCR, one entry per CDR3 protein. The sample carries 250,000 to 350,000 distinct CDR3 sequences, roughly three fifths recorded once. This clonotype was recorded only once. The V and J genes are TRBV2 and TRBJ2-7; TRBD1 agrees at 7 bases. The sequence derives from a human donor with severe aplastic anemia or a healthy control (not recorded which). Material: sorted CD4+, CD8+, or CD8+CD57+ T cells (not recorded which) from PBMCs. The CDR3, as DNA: TGTGCCAGCAGTACACGGGACAGCGACGAGCAGTACTTC. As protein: CASSTRDSDEQYF.